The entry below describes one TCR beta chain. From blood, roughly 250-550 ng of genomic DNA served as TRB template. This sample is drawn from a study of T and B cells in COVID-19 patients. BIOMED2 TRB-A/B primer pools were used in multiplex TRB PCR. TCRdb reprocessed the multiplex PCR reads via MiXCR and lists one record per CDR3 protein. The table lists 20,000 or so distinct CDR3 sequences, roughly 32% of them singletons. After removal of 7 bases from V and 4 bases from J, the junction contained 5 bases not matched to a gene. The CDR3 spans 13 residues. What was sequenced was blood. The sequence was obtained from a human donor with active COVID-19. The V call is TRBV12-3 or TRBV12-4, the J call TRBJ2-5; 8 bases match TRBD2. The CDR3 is CASTFRGGETQYF. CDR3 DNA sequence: TGTGCCAGCACCTTTCGGGGGGGAGAGACCCAGTACTTC.